These T cell receptor beta chains were read from a single sample in a study of beta chain features in type 1 diabetes. Measured with immunoSEQ multiplex PCR; TCRdb has only the in-frame clones, and not every one. Of about 190,000 clones listed, roughly 8% are singletons. Specimen: central memory CD4+ T cells from blood. The source is a woman in her 40s with type 1 diabetes. The CDR3 runs from the conserved cysteine through the conserved F or W. Each record gives: clone size, V gene, D gene, J gene, CDR3 DNA, CDR3 protein. The D gene is left open where the match is weak. Clone size is not always given. Where it is, it says once, few, many or a class for expanded clones.

clone_size: few; v_call: TRBV9; d_call: NA; j_call: TRBJ1-2; cdr3_nt: TGTGCCAGCAGCGGAGGACAGCCTTCTTATTATGGCTACACCTTC; cdr3_aa: CASSGGQPSYYGYTF
clone_size: NA; v_call: TRBV7-3; d_call: NA; j_call: TRBJ1-2; cdr3_nt: TGTGCCAGCAGCTTTGAACAGGGCCATGGCTACACCTTC; cdr3_aa: CASSFEQGHGYTF
clone_size: NA; v_call: TRBV29-1; d_call: NA; j_call: TRBJ2-5; cdr3_nt: TGCAGCGTTGGACAGCAAATAAACCAAGAGACCCAGTACTTC; cdr3_aa: CSVGQQINQETQYF
clone_size: few; v_call: TRBV5-1; d_call: TRBD1; j_call: TRBJ1-6; cdr3_nt: TGCGCCAGCAGCCTAGGACAGGAGGGTCTTTACCTCCACTTT; cdr3_aa: CASSLGQEGLYLHF
clone_size: NA; v_call: TRBV9; d_call: NA; j_call: TRBJ2-6; cdr3_nt: TGTGCCAGCGGCGGGACAGCTGGGGCCAACGTCCTGACTTTC; cdr3_aa: CASGGTAGANVLTF
clone_size: NA; v_call: TRBV7-2; d_call: NA; j_call: TRBJ2-7; cdr3_nt: TGTGCCAGCAGCTTAGCGACAGCTTCCTACGAGCAGTACTTC; cdr3_aa: CASSLATASYEQYF
clone_size: NA; v_call: TRBV4-3; d_call: NA; j_call: TRBJ1-1; cdr3_nt: TGCGCCAGCAGCTCCATAGTCGGGGGGGCTGAAGCTTTCTTT; cdr3_aa: CASSSIVGGAEAFF
clone_size: NA; v_call: TRBV7-2; d_call: TRBD1; j_call: TRBJ2-1; cdr3_nt: TGTGCCAGCAGAACCGGGACAGGGGGAGGCCATGAGCAGTTCTTC; cdr3_aa: CASRTGTGGGHEQFF
clone_size: many; v_call: TRBV9; d_call: NA; j_call: TRBJ2-5; cdr3_nt: TGTGCCAGCAGCGATAGTGCGGAGACCCAGTACTTC; cdr3_aa: CASSDSAETQYF
clone_size: few; v_call: TRBV10-3; d_call: TRBD2; j_call: TRBJ2-1; cdr3_nt: TGTGCCATCAGTGATCGGGGGGGGACTAGCAGGTACAATGAGCAGTTCTTC; cdr3_aa: CAISDRGGTSRYNEQFF